Listed here is a single T cell receptor beta chain. The clone's antigen remains unknown. No much larger clone exists at a distance of one base, and base qualities are not known. Whole blood was collected in K2EDTA tubes by collaborating institutions according to the institutions' own protocols. For TCRbeta analysis, collaborator samples were shipped as frozen whole blood, as isolated PBMCs, or as DNA extracted from either sample type. TCRbeta CDR3 regions were amplified from genomic DNA using the immunoSEQ Assay, a bias-controlled multiplex PCR. The original methods were these. The number of nucleated cells in each sample was estimated from the amplification of reference gene primers within the assay. Sequence reads were collapsed and filtered to measure the absolute abundance of every unique TCRbeta CDR3 rearrangement. For each sample, productive Simpson clonality was calculated as the square root of Simpson's diversity index across productive rearrangements. TCRdb limited this immuneACCESS table to in-frame rearrangements with V and J called. A share of clones is missing; checked studies link under half to unresolved V genes, and the rest is unexplained. V, J and clone size were drawn from that table, and D and trimming were deduced from the DNA. Counted in this sample were about 220,000 clones; approximately 90% of them appeared once. Jointly, the top ten make up approximately 0.7% of the sample.

This sample stems from a study of blood T cell repertoires in COVID-19 (dated by TCRdb to 2018 to 2021). Background on the whole study: Collaborator samples came from the United States, Italy and Spain and covered acute and convalescent phases of COVID-19. Where available, HLA class I and class II types were obtained from metadata supplied by the sample provider rather than from assay-based typing. The repertoires were released in a freely available public database intended as a resource for research on the immune response to SARS-CoV-2. Subjects who had been exposed to COVID-19, were actively infected with it, or had recovered from it provided the deeply sampled blood TCRbeta repertoires that made up the dataset. Samples came from the ongoing ImmuneRACE study (first 160 participants) plus 1,254 subjects from 6 global collaborators. The sample metadata nearly always contained a de-identified subject ID, COVID-19 status, age in years and sex. The prospective study material was composed of cDNA or gDNA derived from T cells, B-cell-depleted T cells, or PBMCs.

Broader findings and caveats from the paper: Clinical and demographic metadata were provided uncurated, with the amount varying by source and participant.

The clonotype originates from a man aged 40-55 years with acute or convalescent COVID-19. Sequences were obtained from peripheral blood.

The DNA sequence follows: TGTGCCAGCAGCATCGCCGGGACTACGGCACGAGCGGAGCAGTACTTC. This gives the protein CASSIAGTTARAEQYF. Recombination connected TRBV7-9 to TRBJ2-7, with 7 bases aligning to TRBD2. From the cysteine through the phenylalanine, the CDR3 covers 16 amino acids. Left in the record is the CDR3 DNA by itself, 48 bases read in frame from the first base. From the germline V gene (reference sequence), CDR1 is SEHNR and CDR2 is FQNEAQ. Trimming accounts for 5 bases at V and 7 bases at J, while the number of junction bases matched to no gene is 17.